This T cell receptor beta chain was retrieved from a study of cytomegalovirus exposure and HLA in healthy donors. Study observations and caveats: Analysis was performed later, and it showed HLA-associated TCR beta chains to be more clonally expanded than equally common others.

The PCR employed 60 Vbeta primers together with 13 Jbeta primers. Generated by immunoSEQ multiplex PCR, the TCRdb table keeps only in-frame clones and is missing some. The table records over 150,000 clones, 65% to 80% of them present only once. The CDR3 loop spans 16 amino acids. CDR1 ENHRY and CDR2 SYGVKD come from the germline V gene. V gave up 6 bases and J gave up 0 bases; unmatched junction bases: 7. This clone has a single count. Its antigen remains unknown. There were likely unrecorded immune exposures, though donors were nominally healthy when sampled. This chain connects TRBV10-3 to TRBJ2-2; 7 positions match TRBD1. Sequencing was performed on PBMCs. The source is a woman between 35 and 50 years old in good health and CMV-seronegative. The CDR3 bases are TGTGCCATCAGGCCCTTACAGGGGCCGAACACCGGGGAGCTGTTTTTT. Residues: CAIRPLQGPNTGELFF.